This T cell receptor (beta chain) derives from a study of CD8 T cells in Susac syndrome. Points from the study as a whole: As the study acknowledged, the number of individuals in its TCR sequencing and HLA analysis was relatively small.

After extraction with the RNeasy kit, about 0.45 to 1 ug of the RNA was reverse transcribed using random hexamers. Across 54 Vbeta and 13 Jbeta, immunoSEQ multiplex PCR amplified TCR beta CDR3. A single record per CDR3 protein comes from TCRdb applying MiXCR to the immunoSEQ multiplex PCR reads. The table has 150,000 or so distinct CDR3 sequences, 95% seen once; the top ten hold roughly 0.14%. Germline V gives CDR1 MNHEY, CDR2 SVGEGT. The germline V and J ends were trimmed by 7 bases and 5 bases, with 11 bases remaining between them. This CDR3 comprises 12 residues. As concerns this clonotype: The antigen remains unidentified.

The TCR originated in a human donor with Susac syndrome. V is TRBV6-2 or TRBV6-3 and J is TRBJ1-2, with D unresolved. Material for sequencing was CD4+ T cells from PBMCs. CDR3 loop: CASTHGLYGYTF. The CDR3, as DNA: TGTGCCAGCACCCACGGGCTTTATGGCTACACCTTC.